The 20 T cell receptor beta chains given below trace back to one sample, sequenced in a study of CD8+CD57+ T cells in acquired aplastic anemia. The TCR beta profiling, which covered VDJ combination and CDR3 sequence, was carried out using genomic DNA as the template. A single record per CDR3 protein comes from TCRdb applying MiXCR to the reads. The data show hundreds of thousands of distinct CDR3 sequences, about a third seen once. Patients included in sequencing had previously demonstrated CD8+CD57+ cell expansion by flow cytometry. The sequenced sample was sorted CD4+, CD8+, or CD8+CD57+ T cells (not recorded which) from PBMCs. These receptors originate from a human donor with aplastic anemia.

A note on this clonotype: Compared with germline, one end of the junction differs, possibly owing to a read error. The CDR3 region has the DNA TGCAGTCCTAGAGATGGCCCTAGGGACACCGGGGAGCTGTTTTTT. Its protein product is CSPRDGPRDTGELFF. This chain connects TRBV20-1 to TRBJ2-2; D remains unclear. The CDR3 has 15 amino acids. CDR1 is DFQATT, CDR2 SNEGSKA, per germline (reference sequence).

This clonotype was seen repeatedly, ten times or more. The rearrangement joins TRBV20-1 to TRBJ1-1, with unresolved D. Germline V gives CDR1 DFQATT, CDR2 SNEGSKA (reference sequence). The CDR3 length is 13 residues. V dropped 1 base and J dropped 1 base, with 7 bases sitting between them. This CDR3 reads CSARVAANTEAFF. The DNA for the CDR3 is TGCAGTGCTAGAGTGGCAGCGAACACTGAAGCTTTCTTT.

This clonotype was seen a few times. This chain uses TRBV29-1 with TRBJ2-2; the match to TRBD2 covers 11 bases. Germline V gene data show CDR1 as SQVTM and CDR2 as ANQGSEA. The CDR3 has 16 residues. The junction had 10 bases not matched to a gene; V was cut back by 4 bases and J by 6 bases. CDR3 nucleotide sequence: TGCAGCGTTGCCTATGGGACTAGCGGATTCCCCGGGGAGCTGTTTTTT. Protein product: CSVAYGTSGFPGELFF.

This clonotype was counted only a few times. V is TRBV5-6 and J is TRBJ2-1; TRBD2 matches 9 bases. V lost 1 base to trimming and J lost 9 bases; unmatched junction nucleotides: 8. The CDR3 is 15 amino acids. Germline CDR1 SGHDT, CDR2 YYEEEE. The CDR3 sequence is CASSLKGSGGLEQFF. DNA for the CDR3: TGTGCCAGCAGCTTGAAAGGTAGCGGGGGACTTGAGCAGTTCTTC.

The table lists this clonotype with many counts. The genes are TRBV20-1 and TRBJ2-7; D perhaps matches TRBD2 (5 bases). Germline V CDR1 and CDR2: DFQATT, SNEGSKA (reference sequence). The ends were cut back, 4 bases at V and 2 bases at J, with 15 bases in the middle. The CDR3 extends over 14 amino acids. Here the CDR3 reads CSATSPEAPYEQYF. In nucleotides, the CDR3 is TGCAGTGCTACTTCCCCGGAGGCACCCTACGAGCAGTACTTC.

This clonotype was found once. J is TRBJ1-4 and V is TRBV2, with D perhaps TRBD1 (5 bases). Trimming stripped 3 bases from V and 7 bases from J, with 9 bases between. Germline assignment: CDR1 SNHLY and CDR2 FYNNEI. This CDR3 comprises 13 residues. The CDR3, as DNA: TGTGCCAGCAGTGAGCAGGGCGGTGAAAAACTGTTTTTT. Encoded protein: CASSEQGGEKLFF.

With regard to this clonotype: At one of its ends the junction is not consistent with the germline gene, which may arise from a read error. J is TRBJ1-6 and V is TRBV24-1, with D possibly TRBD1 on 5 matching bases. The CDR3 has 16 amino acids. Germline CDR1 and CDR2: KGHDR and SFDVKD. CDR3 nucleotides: TGTGCCACTCTTTTGCCCGCCTTGGGGCGACATTCACCCCCCCACTTT. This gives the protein CATLLPALGRHSPPHF.

The CDR3 region is CASSLEQVGSPLHF. The CDR3 DNA sequence: TGCGCCAGCAGCTTGGAACAGGTTGGTTCACCCCTCCACTTT. This chain joins TRBV5-1 and TRBJ1-6; maybe TRBD1 (5 bases). Germline V CDR1 and CDR2: SGHRS, YFSETQ. The CDR3 consists of 14 residues. Trimming took off 0 bases at V and 9 bases at J, with 10 bases between the two ends.

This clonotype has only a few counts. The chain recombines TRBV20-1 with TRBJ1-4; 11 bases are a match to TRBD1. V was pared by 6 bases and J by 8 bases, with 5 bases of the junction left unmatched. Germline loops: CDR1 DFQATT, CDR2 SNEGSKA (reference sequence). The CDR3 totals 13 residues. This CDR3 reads CSASGTGGEKLFF. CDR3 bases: TGCAGTGCCTCCGGGACAGGGGGGGAAAAACTGTTTTTT.

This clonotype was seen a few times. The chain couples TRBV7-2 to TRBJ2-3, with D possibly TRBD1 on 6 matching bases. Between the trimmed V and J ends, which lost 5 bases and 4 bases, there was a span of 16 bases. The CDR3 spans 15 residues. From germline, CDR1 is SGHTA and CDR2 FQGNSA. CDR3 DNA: TGTGCCAGCAGCCGCGGCACAGGGAAGTCAGATACGCAGTATTTT. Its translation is CASSRGTGKSDTQYF.

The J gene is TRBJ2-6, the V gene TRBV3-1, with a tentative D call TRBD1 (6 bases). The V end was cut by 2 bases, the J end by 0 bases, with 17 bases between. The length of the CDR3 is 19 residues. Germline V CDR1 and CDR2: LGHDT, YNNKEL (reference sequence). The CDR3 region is CASSQTLATGPSGANVLTF. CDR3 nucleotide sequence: TGTGCCAGCAGCCAAACCCTCGCGACAGGACCCTCTGGGGCCAACGTCCTGACTTTC.

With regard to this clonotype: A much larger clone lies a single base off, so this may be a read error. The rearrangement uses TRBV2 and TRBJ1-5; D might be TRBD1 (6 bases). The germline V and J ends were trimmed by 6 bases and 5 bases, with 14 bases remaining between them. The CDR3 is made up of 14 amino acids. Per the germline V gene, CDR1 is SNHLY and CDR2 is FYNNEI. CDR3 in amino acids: CASSLCAGDQPQHF. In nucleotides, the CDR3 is TGTGCCAGCAGCTTGTGCGCAGGGGATCAGCCCCAGCATTTT.

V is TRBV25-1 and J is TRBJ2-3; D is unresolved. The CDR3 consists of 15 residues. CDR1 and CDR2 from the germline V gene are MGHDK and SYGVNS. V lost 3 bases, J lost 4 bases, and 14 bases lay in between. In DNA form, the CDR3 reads TGTGCCAGCAGTGAGACGAGGATCGAAGCAGATACGCAGTATTTT. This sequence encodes CASSETRIEADTQYF.

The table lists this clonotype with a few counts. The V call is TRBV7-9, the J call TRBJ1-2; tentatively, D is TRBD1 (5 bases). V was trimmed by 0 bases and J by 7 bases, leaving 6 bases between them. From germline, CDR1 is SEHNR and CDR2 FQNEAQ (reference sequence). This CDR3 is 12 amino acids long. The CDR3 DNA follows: TGTGCCAGCAGCTTAGCGGGACTTGGCTACACCTTC. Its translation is CASSLAGLGYTF.

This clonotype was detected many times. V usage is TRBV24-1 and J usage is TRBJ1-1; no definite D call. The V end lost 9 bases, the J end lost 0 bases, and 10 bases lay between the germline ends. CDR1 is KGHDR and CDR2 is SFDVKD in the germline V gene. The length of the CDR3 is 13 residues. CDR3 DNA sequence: TGTGCCACCTGTATATGGGTGAACACTGAAGCTTTCTTT. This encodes CATCIWVNTEAFF.

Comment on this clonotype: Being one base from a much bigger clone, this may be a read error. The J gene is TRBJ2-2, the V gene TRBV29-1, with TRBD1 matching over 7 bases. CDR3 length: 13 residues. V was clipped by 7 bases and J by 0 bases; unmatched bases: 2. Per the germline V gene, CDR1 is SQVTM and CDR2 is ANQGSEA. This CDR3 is CSADRANTGELFF. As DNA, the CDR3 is TGCAGCGCAGACAGGGCGAACACCGGGGAGCTGTTTTTT.

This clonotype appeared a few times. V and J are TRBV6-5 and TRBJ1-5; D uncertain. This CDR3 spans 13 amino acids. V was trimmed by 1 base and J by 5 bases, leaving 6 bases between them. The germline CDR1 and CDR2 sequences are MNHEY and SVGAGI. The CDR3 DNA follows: TGTGCCAGCAGTTACTTACGGGATCAGCCCCAGCATTTT. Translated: CASSYLRDQPQHF.

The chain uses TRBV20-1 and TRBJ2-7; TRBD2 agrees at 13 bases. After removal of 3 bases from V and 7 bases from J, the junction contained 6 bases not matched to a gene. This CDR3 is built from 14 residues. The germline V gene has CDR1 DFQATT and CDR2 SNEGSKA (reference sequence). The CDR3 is CSASPGLAGVEQYF. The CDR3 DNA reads TGCAGTGCTAGTCCCGGACTAGCGGGAGTGGAGCAGTACTTC.

Written as DNA, the CDR3 is TGTGCCAGTGATTCGACTAGCACAGATACGCAGTATTTT. This translates into CASDSTSTDTQYF. The V gene is TRBV7-8, the J gene TRBJ2-3; D not certain. V lost 9 bases, J lost 0 bases, and 10 bases lay in between. The length of the CDR3 is 13 residues. CDR1 and CDR2 from the germline V gene are SGHVS and FQNEAQ.

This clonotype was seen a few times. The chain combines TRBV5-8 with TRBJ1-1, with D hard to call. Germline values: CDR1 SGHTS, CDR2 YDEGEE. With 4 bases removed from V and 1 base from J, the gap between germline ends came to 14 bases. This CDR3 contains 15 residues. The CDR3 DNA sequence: TGTGCCAGCAGCGTTGGGCTTACGTCGAACACTGAAGCTTTCTTT. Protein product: CASSVGLTSNTEAFF.